Below, 20 T cell receptor beta chains from the same sample are listed, as sequenced in a study of OX40 agonist ivuxolimab in advanced cancers. The table came from immunoSEQ multiplex PCR; TCRdb's copy has only in-frame clones and leaves some out. The repertoire holds roughly 65,000 clones, with over 60% as singletons. The sequences come from CD4+ or CD8+ T cells sorted from blood, collected in a trial of the OX40 agonist ivuxolimab. The receptors were gathered from an adult with an advanced solid tumor such as melanoma, head and neck, liver or kidney cancer.

The chain carries TRBV29-1 and TRBJ1-2; possibly TRBD1 for D (6 bases). Looked up from germline, CDR1 is SQVTM and CDR2 is ANQGSEA. Trimming took 4 bases from V and 4 from J, leaving 16 bases between them. The CDR3 covers 14 residues. The CDR3 DNA follows: TGCAGCGTTGTAAAGGCAGGGGTAGGCTATGGCTACACCTTC. Its translation: CSVVKAGVGYGYTF.

The J gene is TRBJ2-5, the V gene TRBV5-1, with unresolved D. Germline assignment: CDR1 SGHRS and CDR2 YFSETQ. V lost 0 bases and J lost 1, with 7 bases in between. The CDR3 is made up of 14 amino acids. The CDR3 region is CASSLGQPQETQYF. The CDR3 coding sequence is TGCGCCAGCAGCTTGGGGCAGCCCCAAGAGACCCAGTACTTC.

The chain is built from TRBV28 and TRBJ1-4, with 7 bases lining up with TRBD1. Looked up from germline, CDR1 is MDHEN and CDR2 is SYDVKM. V shed 6 bases and J 8 bases; nucleotides not matched to a gene: 12. CDR3 length: 15 amino acids. CDR3 sequence: CASSSPQGRREKLFF. The CDR3 DNA follows: TGTGCCAGCAGCTCCCCACAGGGGCGGAGGGAAAAACTGTTTTTT.

The chain has TRBV5-1 and TRBJ2-1; D is unclear. This CDR3 spans 13 amino acids. From germline, CDR1 is SGHRS and CDR2 YFSETQ. The V end lost 3 bases, the J end lost 8 bases, and 12 bases lay between the germline ends. CDR3 region: CASSSPAGYEQFF. The CDR3 nucleotides are TGCGCCAGCAGCTCCCCCGCAGGATATGAGCAGTTCTTC.

V and J are TRBV6-1 and TRBJ2-5; TRBD1 or TRBD2 may be the D gene (5 bases each). Germline CDR1 and CDR2: MNHNS and SASEGT. The germline V and J ends were trimmed by 5 bases and 2 bases, with 15 bases remaining between them. The CDR3 is 15 amino acids. DNA of the CDR3: TGTGCCAGCAGTAACGTCGGGACGTCACAAGAGACCCAGTACTTC. It translates to CASSNVGTSQETQYF.

CDR3 nucleotides: TGTGCCAGCAGCTTAGAGGGACAGGGATTTAATCAGCCCCAGCATTTT. Translating gives CASSLEGQGFNQPQHF. The J gene is TRBJ1-5, the V gene TRBV7-2; 9 bases are shared with TRBD1. CDR3 length equals 16 residues. Germline V gives CDR1 SGHTA, CDR2 FQGNSA. V shed 1 base and J 4 bases; nucleotides not matched to a gene: 5.

V is TRBV4-2 and J is TRBJ2-5, with 7 positions matching TRBD2. This CDR3 region has 14 residues. Germline-derived CDR1 and CDR2 are LGHNA and YNFKEQ. After removal of 0 bases from V and 5 bases from J, the junction contained 3 bases not matched to a gene. The CDR3, as DNA: TGTGCCAGCAGCCAAGATCGACTAGCCGAGACCCAGTACTTC. Residues: CASSQDRLAETQYF.

CDR3 protein: CASSEHRGVTDTQYF. CDR3 DNA: TGTGCCAGCAGTGAACATCGGGGGGTCACAGATACGCAGTATTTT. The chain joins TRBV6-1 to TRBJ2-3; the match to TRBD2 covers 7 bases. Germline CDR1 and CDR2: MNHNS and SASEGT. The trim removed 2 bases at V and 2 bases at J, leaving 4 bases unmatched. The CDR3 loop spans 15 amino acids.

This chain joins TRBV5-1 and TRBJ2-7, with TRBD2 identical over 10 bases. The CDR3 is made up of 16 amino acids. Germline V gives CDR1 SGHRS, CDR2 YFSETQ. J lost 0 bases, V lost 4 bases, and 7 bases had no gene match. CDR3 sequence: CASSTAGLAASYEQYF. CDR3 DNA: TGCGCCAGCAGCACCGCCGGACTAGCGGCCTCCTACGAGCAGTACTTC.

The chain combines TRBV21-1 with TRBJ1-1; the table's D call, TRBD1, has no DNA check behind it. TRBV21-1 is a recognized pseudogene. CDR3 size: 15 residues. The CDR3 DNA is TGTGCCAGCAGCAAAGGCCAGGGGGTAGGGACTGAAGCTTTCTTT. It is translated as CASSKGQGVGTEAFF.

The V and J genes are TRBV7-2 and TRBJ2-5; the match to TRBD2 covers 8 bases. Trimming at V came to 6 bases and at J to 6 bases, leaving 9 bases not matched to a gene. Germline V gives CDR1 SGHTA, CDR2 FQGNSA. This CDR3 contains 14 residues. The CDR3 here is CASSSAAGVQTQYF. The CDR3 DNA follows: TGTGCCAGCAGTTCGGCAGCGGGAGTTCAGACCCAGTACTTC.

The chain couples TRBV2 to TRBJ2-2, with unresolved D. Trimming removed 6 bases at V and 2 bases at J, with 7 bases between. The CDR3 is 13 residues long. Germline CDR1 reads SNHLY; CDR2 reads FYNNEI. In DNA, the CDR3 is TGTGCCAGCAGGGGCTTTAACACCGGGGAGCTGTTTTTT. Translating it yields CASRGFNTGELFF.

The rearrangement uses TRBV5-6 and TRBJ2-5, with 8 bases lining up with TRBD2. Germline CDR1 and CDR2: SGHDT and YYEEEE. The V segment lost 1 base and the J segment 4 bases; nucleotides outside the gene matches: 6. This CDR3 region has 15 residues. The CDR3 sequence is CASSLWVSGVETQYF. CDR3 coding DNA: TGTGCCAGCAGCTTGTGGGTTAGCGGGGTAGAGACCCAGTACTTC. Based on the CDR3 plus reference TRBV5-6 and TRBJ2-5, the full variable domain is DAGVTQSPTHLIKTRGQQVTLRCSPKSGHDTVSWYQQALGQGPQFIFQYYEEEERQRGNFPDRFSGHQFPNYSSELNVNALLLGDSALYLCASSLWVSGVETQYFGPGTRLLVL.

As regards this clone: Other DNA sequences of this sample code for an identical CDR3. The chain combines TRBV7-2 with TRBJ2-3; D is undetermined. The ends were cut back, 5 bases at V and 5 bases at J, with 11 bases in the middle. Looked up from germline, CDR1 is SGHTA and CDR2 is FQGNSA. The length of the CDR3 is 13 residues. CDR3 sequence reads: CASSLGSGDTQYF. CDR3 coding DNA: TGTGCCAGCAGCCTGGGGTCGGGAGATACGCAGTATTTT.

The chain recombines TRBV7-2 with TRBJ1-5; D remains unclear. From germline, CDR1 is SGHTA and CDR2 FQGNSA. The V gene lost 2 bases and the J gene lost 8 bases, with 10 bases spanning the gap. The CDR3 loop spans 13 amino acids. CDR3 protein: CASSLSVGKPQHF. The DNA for the CDR3 is TGTGCCAGCAGCTTAAGTGTCGGCAAGCCCCAGCATTTT.

The genes are TRBV7-9 and TRBJ1-4; TRBD1 is a possible D gene (6 bases). Germline V gene sequence: CDR1 SEHNR, CDR2 FQNEAQ (reference sequence). This CDR3 is built from 14 residues. V lost 5 bases and J lost 7, with 14 bases in between. The chain's CDR3 is CASSLNTGTEKLFF. DNA for the CDR3: TGTGCCAGCAGCCTAAATACAGGGACTGAAAAACTGTTTTTT.

The chain links TRBV19 to TRBJ2-1; 13 bases match TRBD2. CDR1 and CDR2 (germline): LNHDA, SQIVND (reference sequence). The CDR3 is 15 amino acids. Trimming cost V 6 bases and J 9 bases; bases outside gene matches: 8. The CDR3 here is CASRTSGGNHGEQFF. The CDR3 region has the DNA TGTGCCAGTAGGACTAGCGGGGGGAACCACGGTGAGCAGTTCTTC.

V gene TRBV20-1 combines with J gene TRBJ2-1; D gene ambiguous. Germline lookup yields CDR1 DFQATT and CDR2 SNEGSKA (reference sequence). V lost 6 bases, J lost 5 bases, and 8 bases lay in between. The length of the CDR3 is 11 residues. The CDR3 coding sequence is TGCAGTGCCCCCGACCACAATGAGCAGTTCTTC. The encoded protein is CSAPDHNEQFF.

Judged by abundance, this clone is medium-sized (0.01 to 0.1%). V gene TRBV19 combines with J gene TRBJ1-1; D may be TRBD1 (5 bases). Germline V gene lookup returns CDR1 LNHDA and CDR2 SQIVND (reference sequence). V shed 6 bases and J shed 2 bases, with 10 bases lying between them. The CDR3 covers 13 residues. CDR3 in amino acids: CASSADTNTEAFF. In DNA form, the CDR3 reads TGTGCCAGTAGCGCGGACACCAACACTGAAGCTTTCTTT. Full variable domain (remainder filled in from reference TRBV19 and TRBJ1-1): DGGITQSPKYLFRKEGQNVTLSCEQNLNHDAMYWYRQDPGQGLRLIYYSQIVNDFQKGDIAEGYSVSREKKESFPLTVTSAQKNPTAFYLCASSADTNTEAFFGQGTRLTVV.

The chain has TRBV6-5 and TRBJ2-5, with 8 bases identical to TRBD2. Germline V gene sequence: CDR1 MNHEY, CDR2 SVGAGI. The V and J ends lost 5 bases and 2 bases, in that order; junction bases with no gene match: 1. There are 13 residues in the CDR3. The CDR3 protein is CASSGGGQETQYF. The DNA of the CDR3 is TGTGCCAGCAGTGGCGGGGGGCAAGAGACCCAGTACTTC.